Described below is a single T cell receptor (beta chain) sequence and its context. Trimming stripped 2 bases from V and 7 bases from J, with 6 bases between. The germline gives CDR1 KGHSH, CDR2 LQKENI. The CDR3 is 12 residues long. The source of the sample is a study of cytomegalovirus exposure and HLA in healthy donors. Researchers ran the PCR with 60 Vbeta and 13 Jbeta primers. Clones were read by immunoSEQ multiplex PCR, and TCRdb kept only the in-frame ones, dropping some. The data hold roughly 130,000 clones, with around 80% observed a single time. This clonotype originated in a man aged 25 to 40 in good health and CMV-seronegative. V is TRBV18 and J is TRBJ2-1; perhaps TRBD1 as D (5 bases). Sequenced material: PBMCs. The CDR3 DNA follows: TGTGCCAGCTCACCAAAGGGGAATGAGCAGTTCTTC. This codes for CASSPKGNEQFF.